This is a list of T cell receptor beta chains from one sample in a study of technical replicates of blood from a handful of donors. TCRdb keeps only in-frame clones here, not all; method: immunoSEQ multiplex PCR. This repertoire shows some 62,000 clones, roughly 86% found once; its top ten account for just over 5%. Material: PBMCs. The origin of the receptors is a human donor in good health. Some clones in this sample may be carry-over from other donors' samples. CDR3s include the opening cysteine and the closing phenylalanine or tryptophan. The order of the fields is V gene, J gene, CDR3 protein.

>TRBV7-2|TRBJ1-2
CASSLERQSMGYTF
>TRBV4-2|TRBJ1-5
CASSQDPTGNQPQHF
>TRBV10-2|TRBJ2-3
CASSFRRESDTQYF
>TRBV4-3|TRBJ2-7
CASSPTSGPYEQYF
>TRBV5-1|TRBJ2-7
CASSADRAEQYF
>TRBV6-6|TRBJ2-7
CASSTPRDSSYEQYF
>TRBV6-4|TRBJ2-5
CASGLADYQETQYF
>TRBV5-6|TRBJ2-3
CASSSLRGALTDTQYF
>TRBV7-9|TRBJ1-2
CASSAGWGGDGYTF
>TRBV7-9|TRBJ2-7
CASSEDTYEQYF
>TRBV9|TRBJ2-1
CASSVGLAGGRYNEQFF
>TRBV11-2|TRBJ1-2
CASSQGYGYTF
>TRBV7-9|TRBJ2-3
CASTLGVGSTDTQYF
>TRBV18|TRBJ1-1
CASSYDGTGNTEAFF
>TRBV18|TRBJ1-4
CASSPPGGEKLFF
>TRBV29-1|TRBJ2-6
CSVPGAGANVLTF
>TRBV30|TRBJ1-2
CAWSAGEYGYTF
>TRBV6-1|TRBJ2-7
CASSDTGTASYEQYF
>TRBV28|TRBJ2-3
CASSLGQSTDTQYF
>TRBV7-2|TRBJ2-2
CASSASSGGITGELFF
>TRBV6-1|TRBJ1-6
CASRDRDRATPLHF
>TRBV14|TRBJ1-1
CASSQVTGQMNTEAFF
>TRBV6-6|TRBJ2-7
CASRGQSKTYEQYF
>TRBV2|TRBJ1-1
CASGGRGTEAFF
>TRBV19|TRBJ2-2
CASRDTESVKENTGELFF
>TRBV18|TRBJ2-1
CASSLGQSSYNEQFF
>TRBV5-8|TRBJ2-3
CASSLDGGRGTDTQYF
>TRBV13|TRBJ2-5
CASSLDNQETQYF
>TRBV5-1|TRBJ2-7
CASSPTWGGQSSREQYF